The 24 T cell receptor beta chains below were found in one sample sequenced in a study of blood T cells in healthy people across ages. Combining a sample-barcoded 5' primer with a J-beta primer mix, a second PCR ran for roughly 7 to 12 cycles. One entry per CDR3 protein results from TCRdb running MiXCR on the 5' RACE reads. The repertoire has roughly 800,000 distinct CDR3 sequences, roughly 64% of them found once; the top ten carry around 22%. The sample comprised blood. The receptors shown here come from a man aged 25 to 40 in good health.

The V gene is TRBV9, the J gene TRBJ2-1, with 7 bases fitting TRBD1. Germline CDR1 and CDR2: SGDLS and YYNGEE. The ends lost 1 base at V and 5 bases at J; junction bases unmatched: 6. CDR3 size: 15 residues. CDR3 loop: CASSVQDRPNNEQFF. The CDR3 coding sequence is TGTGCCAGCAGCGTACAGGACAGGCCTAACAATGAGCAGTTCTTC. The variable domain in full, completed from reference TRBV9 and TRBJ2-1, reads DSGVTQTPKHLITATGQRVTLRCSPRSGDLSVYWYQQSLDQGLQFLIQYYNGEERAKGNILERFSAQQFPDLHSELNLSSLELGDSALYFCASSVQDRPNNEQFFGPGTRLTVL.

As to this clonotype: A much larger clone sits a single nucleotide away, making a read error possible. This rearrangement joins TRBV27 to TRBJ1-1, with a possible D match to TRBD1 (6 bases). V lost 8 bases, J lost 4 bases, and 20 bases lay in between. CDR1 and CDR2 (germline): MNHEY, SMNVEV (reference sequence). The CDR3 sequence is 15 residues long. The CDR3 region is CASGVSNRVGTEAFF. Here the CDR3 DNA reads TGTGCCAGCGGTGTCTCCAACAGGGTCGGCACTGAAGCTTTCTTT.

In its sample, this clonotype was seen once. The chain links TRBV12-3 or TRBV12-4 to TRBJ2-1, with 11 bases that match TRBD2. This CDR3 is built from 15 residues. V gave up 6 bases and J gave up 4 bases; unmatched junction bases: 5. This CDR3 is CASRLTSGTYNEQFF. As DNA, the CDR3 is TGTGCCAGCAGATTGACTAGCGGGACTTACAATGAGCAGTTCTTC.

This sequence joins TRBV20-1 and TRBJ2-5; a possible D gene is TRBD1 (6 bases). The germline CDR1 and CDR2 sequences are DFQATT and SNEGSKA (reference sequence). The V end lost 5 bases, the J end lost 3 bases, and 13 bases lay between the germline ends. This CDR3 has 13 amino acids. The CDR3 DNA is TGCAGTGCTCGGGACACAAGAAAAGAGACCCAGTACTTC. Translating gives CSARDTRKETQYF.

The CDR3 DNA sequence: TGTGCCAGCAAGGTGAGGGGGCCTGAGCAGTTCTTC. Its translation is CASKVRGPEQFF. The rearrangement joins TRBV6-1 to TRBJ2-1; TRBD1 matches at 7 bases. CDR3 length: 12 residues. The V gene end was trimmed by 7 bases and the J gene end by 9 bases; junction bases not matched to a gene: 6. CDR1 is MNHNS, CDR2 SASEGT, per germline.

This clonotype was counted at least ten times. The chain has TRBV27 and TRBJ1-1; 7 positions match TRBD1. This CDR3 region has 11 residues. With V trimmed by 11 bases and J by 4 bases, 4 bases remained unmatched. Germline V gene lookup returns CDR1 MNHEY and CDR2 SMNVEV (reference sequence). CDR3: CAAQGGTEAFF. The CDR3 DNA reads TGTGCCGCCCAGGGGGGCACTGAAGCTTTCTTT.

The CDR3 DNA reads as TGTGCCATCAGCCCCGGACAGCTAAAAGAGACCCAGTACTTC. The encoded protein is CAISPGQLKETQYF. This chain uses TRBV10-3 with TRBJ2-7; perhaps TRBD1 as D (6 bases). The J call may be mistaken, given a closer DNA end match to TRBJ2-5. Per the germline V gene, CDR1 is ENHRY and CDR2 is SYGVKD. The CDR3 covers 14 residues.

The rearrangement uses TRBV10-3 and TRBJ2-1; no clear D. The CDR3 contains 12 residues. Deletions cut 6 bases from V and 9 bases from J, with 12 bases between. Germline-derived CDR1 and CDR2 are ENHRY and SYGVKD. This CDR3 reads CAISEPTGEQFF. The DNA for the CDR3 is TGTGCCATCAGCGAGCCCACCGGTGAGCAGTTCTTC.

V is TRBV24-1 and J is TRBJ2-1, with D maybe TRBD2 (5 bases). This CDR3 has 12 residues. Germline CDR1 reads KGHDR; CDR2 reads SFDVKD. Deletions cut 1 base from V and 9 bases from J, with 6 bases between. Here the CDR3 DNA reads TGTGCCACCAGTGATTTTCGGGGTGAGCAGTTCTTC. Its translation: CATSDFRGEQFF.

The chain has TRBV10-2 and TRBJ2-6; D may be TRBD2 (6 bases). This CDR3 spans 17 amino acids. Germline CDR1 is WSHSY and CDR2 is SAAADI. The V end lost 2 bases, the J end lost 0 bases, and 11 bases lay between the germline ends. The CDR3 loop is CASSEVWGVSGANVLTF. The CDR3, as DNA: TGCGCCAGCAGTGAGGTTTGGGGGGTCTCTGGGGCCAACGTCCTGACTTTC.

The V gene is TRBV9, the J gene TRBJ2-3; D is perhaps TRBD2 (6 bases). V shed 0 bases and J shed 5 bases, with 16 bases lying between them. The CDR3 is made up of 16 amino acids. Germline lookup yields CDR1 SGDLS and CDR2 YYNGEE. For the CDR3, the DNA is TGTGCCAGCAGCGTAGAGGGTAGGAGGGAGAGAGATACGCAGTATTTT. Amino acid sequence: CASSVEGRRERDTQYF.

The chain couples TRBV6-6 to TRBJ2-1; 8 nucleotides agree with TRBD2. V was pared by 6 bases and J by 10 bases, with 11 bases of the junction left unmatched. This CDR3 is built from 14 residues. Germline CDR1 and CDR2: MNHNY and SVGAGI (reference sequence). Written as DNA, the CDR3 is TGTGCCAGCAGCAATATCGGGGGGGGGAGGGAGCAGTTCTTC. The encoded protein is CASSNIGGGREQFF.

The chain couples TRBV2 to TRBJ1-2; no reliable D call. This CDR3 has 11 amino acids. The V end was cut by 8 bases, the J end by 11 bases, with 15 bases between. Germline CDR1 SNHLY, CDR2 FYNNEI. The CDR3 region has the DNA TGTGCCAGCCGCGGAATGGCGGCGTACACCTTC. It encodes CASRGMAAYTF.

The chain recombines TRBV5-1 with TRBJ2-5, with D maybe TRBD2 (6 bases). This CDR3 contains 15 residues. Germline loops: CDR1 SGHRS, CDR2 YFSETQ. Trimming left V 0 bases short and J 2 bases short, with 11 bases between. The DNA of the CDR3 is TGCGCCAGCAGCTTGGATGTCGGGGGACAAGAGACCCAGTACTTC. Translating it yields CASSLDVGGQETQYF. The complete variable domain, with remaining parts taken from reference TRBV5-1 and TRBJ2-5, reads KAGVTQTPRYLIKTRGQQVTLSCSPISGHRSVSWYQQTPGQGLQFLFEYFSETQRNKGNFPGRFSGRQFSNSRSEMNVSTLELGDSALYLCASSLDVGGQETQYFGPGTRLLVL.

For the CDR3, the DNA is TGCGCCAGCAGCTTGGCGGGGTTAGCGGGGGGAATGACAGATACGCAGTATTTT. Translated: CASSLAGLAGGMTDTQYF. The V and J genes are TRBV5-1 and TRBJ2-3; 10 nucleotides line up with TRBD2. The CDR3 consists of 18 residues. The ends lost 0 bases at V and 3 bases at J; junction bases unmatched: 10. Germline V lookup: CDR1 SGHRS, CDR2 YFSETQ.

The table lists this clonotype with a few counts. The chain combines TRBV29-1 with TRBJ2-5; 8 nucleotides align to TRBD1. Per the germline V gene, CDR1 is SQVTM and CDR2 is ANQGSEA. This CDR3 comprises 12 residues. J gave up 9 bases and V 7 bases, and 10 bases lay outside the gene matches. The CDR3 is CSAMDREGAQYF. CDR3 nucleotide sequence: TGCAGCGCTATGGACAGGGAAGGGGCCCAGTACTTC.

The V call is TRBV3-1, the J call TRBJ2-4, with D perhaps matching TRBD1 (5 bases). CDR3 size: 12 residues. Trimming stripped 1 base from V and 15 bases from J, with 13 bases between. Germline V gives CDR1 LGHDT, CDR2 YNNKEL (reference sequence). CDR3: CASSQGTREGYF. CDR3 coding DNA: TGTGCCAGCAGCCAAGGGACACGCGAAGGGTACTTC.

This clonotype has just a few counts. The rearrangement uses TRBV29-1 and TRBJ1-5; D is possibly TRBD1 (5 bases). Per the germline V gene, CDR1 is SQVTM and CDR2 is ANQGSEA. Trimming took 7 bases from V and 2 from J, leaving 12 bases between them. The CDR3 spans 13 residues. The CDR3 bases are TGCAGCGGGTACAGGAGACGCAATCAGCCCCAGCATTTT. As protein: CSGYRRRNQPQHF.

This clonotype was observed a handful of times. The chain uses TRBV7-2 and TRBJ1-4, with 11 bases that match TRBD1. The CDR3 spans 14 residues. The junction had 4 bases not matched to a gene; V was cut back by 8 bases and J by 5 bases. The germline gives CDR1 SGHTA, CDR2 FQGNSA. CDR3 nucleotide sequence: TGTGCCAGCGGACAGGGGGCTGTGAATGAAAAACTGTTTTTT. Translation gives CASGQGAVNEKLFF.

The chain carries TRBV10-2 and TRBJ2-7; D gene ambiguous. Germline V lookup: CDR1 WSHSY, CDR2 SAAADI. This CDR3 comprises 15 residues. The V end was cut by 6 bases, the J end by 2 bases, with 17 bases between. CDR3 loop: CASRDLGRPAYEQYF. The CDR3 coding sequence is TGCGCCAGCAGAGATCTAGGACGGCCAGCCTACGAGCAGTACTTC.

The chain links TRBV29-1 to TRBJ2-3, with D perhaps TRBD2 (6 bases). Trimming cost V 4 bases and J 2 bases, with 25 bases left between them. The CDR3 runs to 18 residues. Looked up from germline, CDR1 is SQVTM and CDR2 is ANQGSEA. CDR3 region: CSVVTEAIGGLPTDTQYF. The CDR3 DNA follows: TGCAGCGTTGTTACGGAGGCTATAGGCGGACTACCCACAGATACGCAGTATTTT.

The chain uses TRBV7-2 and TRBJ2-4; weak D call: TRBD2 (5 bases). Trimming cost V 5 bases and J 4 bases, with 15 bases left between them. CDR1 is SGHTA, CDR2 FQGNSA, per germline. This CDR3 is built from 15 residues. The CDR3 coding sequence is TGTGCCAGCAGCACCAAGGCGGGCAGTAAAAACATTCAGTACTTC. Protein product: CASSTKAGSKNIQYF.

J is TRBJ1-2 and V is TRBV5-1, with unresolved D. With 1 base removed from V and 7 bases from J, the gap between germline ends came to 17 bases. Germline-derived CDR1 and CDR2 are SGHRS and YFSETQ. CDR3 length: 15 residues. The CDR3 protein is CASSLLNGGSSGYTF. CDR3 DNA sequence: TGCGCCAGCAGCTTGTTAAACGGAGGTTCCAGTGGCTACACCTTC.

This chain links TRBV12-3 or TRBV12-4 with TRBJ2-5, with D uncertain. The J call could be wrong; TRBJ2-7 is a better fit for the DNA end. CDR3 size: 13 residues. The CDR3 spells CASSFHALYEQYF. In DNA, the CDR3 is TGTGCCAGCAGTTTTCACGCGCTATACGAGCAGTACTTC.